This note documents a single T cell receptor beta chain sequence. Its antigen is undetermined. The assay was immunoSEQ multiplex PCR, and TCRdb's table has in-frame clones only and misses some. The data show over 1.5 million clones, about 98% seen once. The data derive from a study of shared clonotypes between healthy human individuals. Study conclusions and caveats: It was the non-shared clonotypes that had lower generation probabilities than clonotypes shared by all four donors.

CDR1 is SGDLS, CDR2 YYNGEE, per germline. The ends lost 1 base at V and 9 bases at J; junction bases unmatched: 13. This CDR3 is built from 17 residues. The chain employs TRBV9 and TRBJ2-1; 10 nucleotides line up with TRBD2. This receptor was obtained from a man aged 25-45 years in good health. The sequenced material came from naive CD4+ T cells sorted from blood. Subset here: CD45RA+ positively selected. The CDR3 region has the DNA TGTGCCAGCAGCGTAAAGGAGGTGCTAGCGGGAGTTGGTGAGCAGTTCTTC. Its protein is CASSVKEVLAGVGEQFF. The variable domain in full, with the rest retrieved from reference TRBV9 and TRBJ2-1, is DSGVTQTPKHLITATGQRVTLRCSPRSGDLSVYWYQQSLDQGLQFLIQYYNGEERAKGNILERFSAQQFPDLHSELNLSSLELGDSALYFCASSVKEVLAGVGEQFFGPGTRLTVL.